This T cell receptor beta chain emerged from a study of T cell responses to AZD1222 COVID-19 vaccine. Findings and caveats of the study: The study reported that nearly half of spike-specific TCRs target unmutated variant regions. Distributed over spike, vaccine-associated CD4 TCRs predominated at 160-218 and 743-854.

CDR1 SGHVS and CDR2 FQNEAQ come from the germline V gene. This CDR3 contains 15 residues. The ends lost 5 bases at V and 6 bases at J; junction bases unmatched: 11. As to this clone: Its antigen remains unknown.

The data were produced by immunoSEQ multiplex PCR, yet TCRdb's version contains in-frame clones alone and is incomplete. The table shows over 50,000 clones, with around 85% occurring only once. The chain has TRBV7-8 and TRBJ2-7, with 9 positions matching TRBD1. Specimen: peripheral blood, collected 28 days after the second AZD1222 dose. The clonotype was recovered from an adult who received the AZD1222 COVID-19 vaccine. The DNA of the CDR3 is TGTGCCAGCAGCCCAGGGGGTGGGACAGGGACCGAGCAGTACTTC. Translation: CASSPGGGTGTEQYF.